This paragraph reports one T cell receptor (beta chain). Produced via immunoSEQ multiplex PCR; TCRdb's table is partial and in-frame only. The table lists about 62,000 clones, less than 95% of them singletons. Treatment: preoperative locoregional IRX-2 cytokine immunotherapy. Preoperative locoregional IRX-2 cytokine immunotherapy was tested in the phase Ib source study. Trimming removed 5 bases from V and 4 bases from J, with 14 bases in between. Germline-derived CDR1 and CDR2 are SGHTA and FQGNSA. There are 15 residues in the CDR3. The data belong to a study of preoperative IRX-2 immunotherapy in early breast cancer.

The sample was taken from a patient treated with IRX-2 immunotherapy. The J gene is TRBJ1-4, the V gene TRBV7-2; tentative D call: TRBD1 (5 bases). This TCR was recovered from a human donor with breast cancer. The CDR3 region is CASSPVRQINEKLFF. As DNA, the CDR3 is TGTGCCAGCAGCCCCGTCCGACAGATTAATGAAAAACTGTTTTTT.